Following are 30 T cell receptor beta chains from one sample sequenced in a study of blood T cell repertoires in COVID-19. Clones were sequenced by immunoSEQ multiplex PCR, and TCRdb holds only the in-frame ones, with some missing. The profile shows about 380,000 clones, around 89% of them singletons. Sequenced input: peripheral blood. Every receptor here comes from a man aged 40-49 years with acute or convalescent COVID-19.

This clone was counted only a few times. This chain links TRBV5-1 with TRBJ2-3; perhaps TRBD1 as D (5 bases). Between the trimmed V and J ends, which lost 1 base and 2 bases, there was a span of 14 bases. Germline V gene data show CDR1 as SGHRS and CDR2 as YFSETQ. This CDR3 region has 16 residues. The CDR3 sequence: CASSLKGSISTDTQYF. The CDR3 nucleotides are TGCGCCAGCAGCTTGAAGGGGTCAATTTCCACAGATACGCAGTATTTT.

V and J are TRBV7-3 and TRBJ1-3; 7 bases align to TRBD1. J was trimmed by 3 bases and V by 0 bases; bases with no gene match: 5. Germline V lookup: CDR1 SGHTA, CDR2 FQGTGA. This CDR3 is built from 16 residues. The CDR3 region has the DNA TGTGCCAGCAGCTTAACAGGGGGCGCCGGTGGAAACACCATATATTTT. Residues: CASSLTGGAGGNTIYF.

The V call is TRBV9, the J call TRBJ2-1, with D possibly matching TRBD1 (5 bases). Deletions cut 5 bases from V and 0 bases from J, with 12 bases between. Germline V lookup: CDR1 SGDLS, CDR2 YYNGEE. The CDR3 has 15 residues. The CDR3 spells CASRGQGSSYNEQFF. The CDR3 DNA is TGTGCCAGCAGGGGGCAGGGTAGCTCCTACAATGAGCAGTTCTTC.

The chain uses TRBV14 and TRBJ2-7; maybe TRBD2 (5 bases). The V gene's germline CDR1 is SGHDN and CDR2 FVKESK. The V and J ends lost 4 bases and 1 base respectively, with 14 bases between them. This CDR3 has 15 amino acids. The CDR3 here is CASSPGRGPSYEQYF. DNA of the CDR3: TGTGCCAGCAGCCCTGGTCGGGGTCCATCCTACGAGCAGTACTTC.

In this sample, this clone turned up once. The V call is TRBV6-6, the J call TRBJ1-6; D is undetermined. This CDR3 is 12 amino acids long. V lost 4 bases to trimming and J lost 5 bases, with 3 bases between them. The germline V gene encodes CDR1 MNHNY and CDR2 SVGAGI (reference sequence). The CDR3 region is CASSFNNSPLHF. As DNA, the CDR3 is TGTGCCAGCAGTTTCAATAATTCACCCCTCCACTTT.

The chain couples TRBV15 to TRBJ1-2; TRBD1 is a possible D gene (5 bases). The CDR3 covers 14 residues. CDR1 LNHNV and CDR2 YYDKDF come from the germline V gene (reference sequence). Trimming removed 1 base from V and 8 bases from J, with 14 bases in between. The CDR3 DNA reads TGTGCCACCAGCAGAGTACGCGGGGCGTACGGCTACACCTTC. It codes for CATSRVRGAYGYTF.

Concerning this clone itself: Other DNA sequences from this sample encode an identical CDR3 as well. The CDR3 loop is CASSLRTGMNTEAFF. The CDR3 DNA reads as TGTGCCAGCAGTCTAAGGACAGGGATGAACACTGAAGCTTTCTTT. This chain connects TRBV27 to TRBJ1-1; 8 bases are shared with TRBD1. The CDR3 sequence is 15 residues long. V trimming: 5 bases; J trimming: 0 bases; junction bases outside the gene matches: 5. From germline, CDR1 is MNHEY and CDR2 SMNVEV (reference sequence).

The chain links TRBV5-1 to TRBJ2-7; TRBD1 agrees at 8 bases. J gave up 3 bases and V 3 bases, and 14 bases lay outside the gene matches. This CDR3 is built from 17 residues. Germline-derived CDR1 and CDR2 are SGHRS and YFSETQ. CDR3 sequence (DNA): TGCGCCAGCAGCTGGAACACAGGGGGTACCACAAGCTACGAGCAGTACTTC. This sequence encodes CASSWNTGGTTSYEQYF.

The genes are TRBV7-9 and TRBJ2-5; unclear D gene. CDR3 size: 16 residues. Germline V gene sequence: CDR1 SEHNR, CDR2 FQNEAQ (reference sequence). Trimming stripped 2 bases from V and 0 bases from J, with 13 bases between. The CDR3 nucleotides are TGTGCCAGCAGCTTAACCGACATCGGATACCAAGAGACCCAGTACTTC. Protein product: CASSLTDIGYQETQYF.

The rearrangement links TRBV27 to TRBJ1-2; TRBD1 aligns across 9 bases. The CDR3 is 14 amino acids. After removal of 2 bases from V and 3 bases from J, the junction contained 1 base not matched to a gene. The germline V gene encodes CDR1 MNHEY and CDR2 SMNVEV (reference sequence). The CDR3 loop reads CASSLGDRDYGYTF. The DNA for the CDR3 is TGTGCCAGCAGTTTAGGGGACAGGGACTATGGCTACACCTTC.

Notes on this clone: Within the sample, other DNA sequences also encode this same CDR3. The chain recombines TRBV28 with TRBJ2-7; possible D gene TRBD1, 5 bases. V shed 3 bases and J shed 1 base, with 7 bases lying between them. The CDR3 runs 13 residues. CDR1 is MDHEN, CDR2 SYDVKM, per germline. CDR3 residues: CASSLAGSYEQYF. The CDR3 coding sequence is TGTGCCAGCAGTTTGGCAGGGTCCTACGAGCAGTACTTC.

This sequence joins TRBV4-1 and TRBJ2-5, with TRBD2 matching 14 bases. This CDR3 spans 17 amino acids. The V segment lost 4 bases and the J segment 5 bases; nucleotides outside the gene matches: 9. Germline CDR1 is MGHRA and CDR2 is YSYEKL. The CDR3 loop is CASSRRLAGGLGETQYF. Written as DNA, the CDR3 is TGCGCCAGCAGCCGTAGACTAGCGGGGGGGCTAGGGGAGACCCAGTACTTC.

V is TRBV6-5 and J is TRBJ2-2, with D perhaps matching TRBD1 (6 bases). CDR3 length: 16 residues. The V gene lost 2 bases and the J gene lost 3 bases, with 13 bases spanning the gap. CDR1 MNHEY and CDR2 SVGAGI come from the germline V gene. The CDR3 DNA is TGTGCCAGCAGTTACGACCCAGGGGTCGACACCGGGGAGCTGTTTTTT. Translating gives CASSYDPGVDTGELFF.

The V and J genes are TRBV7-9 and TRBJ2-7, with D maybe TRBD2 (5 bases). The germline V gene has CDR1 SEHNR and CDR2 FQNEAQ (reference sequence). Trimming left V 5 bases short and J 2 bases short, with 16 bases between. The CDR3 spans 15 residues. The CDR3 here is CASSLGEDWTYEQYF. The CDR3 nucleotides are TGTGCCAGCAGCCTGGGCGAGGACTGGACCTACGAGCAGTACTTC.

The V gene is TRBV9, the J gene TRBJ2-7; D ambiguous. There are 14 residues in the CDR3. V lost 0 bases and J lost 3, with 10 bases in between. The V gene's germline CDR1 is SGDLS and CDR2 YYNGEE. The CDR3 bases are TGTGCCAGCAGCGTAGGGTTCGAGTTCTACGAGCAGTACTTC. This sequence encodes CASSVGFEFYEQYF.

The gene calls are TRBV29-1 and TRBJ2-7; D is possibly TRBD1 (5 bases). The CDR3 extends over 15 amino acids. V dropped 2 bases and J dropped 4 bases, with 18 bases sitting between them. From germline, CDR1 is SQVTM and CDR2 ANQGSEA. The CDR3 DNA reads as TGCAGCGTTGAATCCCAGGGCTCTCTCCGGTACGAGCAGTACTTC. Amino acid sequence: CSVESQGSLRYEQYF.

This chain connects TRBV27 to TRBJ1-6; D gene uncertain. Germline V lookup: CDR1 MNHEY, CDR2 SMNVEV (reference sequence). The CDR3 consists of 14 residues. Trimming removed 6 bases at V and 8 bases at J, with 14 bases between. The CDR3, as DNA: TGTGCCAGCAGCGAATTGCGGCGGTATTCACCCCTCCACTTT. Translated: CASSELRRYSPLHF.

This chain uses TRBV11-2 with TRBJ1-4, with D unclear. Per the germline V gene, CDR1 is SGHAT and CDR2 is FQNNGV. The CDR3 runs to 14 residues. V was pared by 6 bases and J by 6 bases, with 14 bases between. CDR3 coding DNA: TGTGCCAGCAGTCCCACCGGTATGGATGAAAAACTGTTTTTT. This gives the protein CASSPTGMDEKLFF. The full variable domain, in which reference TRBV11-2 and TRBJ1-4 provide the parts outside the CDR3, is EAGVAQSPRYKIIEKRQSVAFWCNPISGHATLYWYQQILGQGPKLLIQFQNNGVVDDSQLPKDRFSAERLKGVDSTLKIQPAKLEDSAVYLCASSPTGMDEKLFFGSGTQLSVL.

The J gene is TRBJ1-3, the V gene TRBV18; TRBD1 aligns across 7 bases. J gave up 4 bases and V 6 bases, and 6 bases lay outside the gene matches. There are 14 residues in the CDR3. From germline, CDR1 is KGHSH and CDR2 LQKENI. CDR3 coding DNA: TGTGCCAGCTCTCCCGGGACAGAAGGAAACACCATATATTTT. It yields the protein CASSPGTEGNTIYF.

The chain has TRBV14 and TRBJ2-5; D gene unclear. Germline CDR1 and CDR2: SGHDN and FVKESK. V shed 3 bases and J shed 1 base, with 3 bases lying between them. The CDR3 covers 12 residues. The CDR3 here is CASSHSQETQYF. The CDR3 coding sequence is TGTGCCAGCAGCCACAGCCAAGAGACCCAGTACTTC.

CDR3 sequence: CASSDDRGEEKLFF. The CDR3 DNA sequence: TGCGCCAGCAGCGACGACAGGGGCGAAGAAAAACTGTTTTTT. The chain uses TRBV5-1 and TRBJ1-4, with TRBD1 matching 8 bases. The CDR3 is 14 amino acids. Germline lookup yields CDR1 SGHRS and CDR2 YFSETQ. The V gene end was trimmed by 4 bases and the J gene end by 8 bases; junction bases not matched to a gene: 7.

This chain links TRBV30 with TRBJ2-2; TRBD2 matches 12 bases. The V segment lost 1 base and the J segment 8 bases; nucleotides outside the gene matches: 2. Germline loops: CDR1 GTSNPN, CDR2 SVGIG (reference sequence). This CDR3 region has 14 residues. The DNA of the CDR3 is TGTGCCTGGAGTGCAGGGACTAGCGGGGGGGAGCTGTTTTTT. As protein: CAWSAGTSGGELFF.

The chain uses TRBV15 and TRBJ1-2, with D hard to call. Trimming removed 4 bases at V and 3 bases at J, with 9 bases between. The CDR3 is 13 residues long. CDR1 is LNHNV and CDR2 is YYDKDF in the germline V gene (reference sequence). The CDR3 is CATSIDGYYGYTF. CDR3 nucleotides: TGTGCCACCAGCATTGACGGGTACTATGGCTACACCTTC.

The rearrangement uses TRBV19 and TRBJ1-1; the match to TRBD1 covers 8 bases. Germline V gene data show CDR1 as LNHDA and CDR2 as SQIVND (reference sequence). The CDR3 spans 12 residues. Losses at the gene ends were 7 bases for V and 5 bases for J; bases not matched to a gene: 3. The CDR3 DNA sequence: TGTGCCAGTACACAGGGGGAGACTGAAGCTTTCTTT. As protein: CASTQGETEAFF.

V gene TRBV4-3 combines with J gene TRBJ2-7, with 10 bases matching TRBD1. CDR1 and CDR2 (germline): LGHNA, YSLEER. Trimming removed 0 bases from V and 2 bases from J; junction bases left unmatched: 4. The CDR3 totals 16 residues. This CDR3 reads CASSQDEGTGAYEQYF. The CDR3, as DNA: TGCGCCAGCAGCCAAGATGAGGGGACAGGGGCCTACGAGCAGTACTTC.

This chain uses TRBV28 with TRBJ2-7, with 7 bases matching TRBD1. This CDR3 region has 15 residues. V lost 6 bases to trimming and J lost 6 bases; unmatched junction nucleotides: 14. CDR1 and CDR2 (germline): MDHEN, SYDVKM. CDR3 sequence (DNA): TGTGCCAGCAGGGAAGAGGGGACAGCCGGGGTCGAGCAGTACTTC. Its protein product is CASREEGTAGVEQYF.

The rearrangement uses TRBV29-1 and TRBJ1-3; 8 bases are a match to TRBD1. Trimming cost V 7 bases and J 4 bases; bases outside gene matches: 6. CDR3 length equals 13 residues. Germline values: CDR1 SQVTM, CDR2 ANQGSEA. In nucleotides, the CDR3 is TGCAGCGCTGGACAGGGTATGGGAAACACCATATATTTT. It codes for CSAGQGMGNTIYF.

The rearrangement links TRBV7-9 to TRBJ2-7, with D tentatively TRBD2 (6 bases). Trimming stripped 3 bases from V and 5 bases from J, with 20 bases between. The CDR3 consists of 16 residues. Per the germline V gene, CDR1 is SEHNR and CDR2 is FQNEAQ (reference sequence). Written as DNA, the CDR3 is TGTGCCAGCAGCTTCCAGCTCAGCGGGCGTAGGGACGAGCAGTACTTC. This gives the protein CASSFQLSGRRDEQYF.

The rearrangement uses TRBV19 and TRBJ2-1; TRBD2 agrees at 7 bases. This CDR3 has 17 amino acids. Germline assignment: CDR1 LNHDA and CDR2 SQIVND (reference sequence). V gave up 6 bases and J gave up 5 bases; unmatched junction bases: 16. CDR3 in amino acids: CASSTVRGGRINNEQFF. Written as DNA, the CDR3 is TGTGCCAGTAGCACCGTGAGGGGAGGGCGCATAAACAATGAGCAGTTCTTC.

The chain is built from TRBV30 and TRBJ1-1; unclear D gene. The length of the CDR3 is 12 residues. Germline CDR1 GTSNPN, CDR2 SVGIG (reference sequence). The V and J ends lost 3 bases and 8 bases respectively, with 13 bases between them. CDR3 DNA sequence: TGTGCCTGGAGCCCCGGTGGGCCCGAAGCTTTCTTT. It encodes CAWSPGGPEAFF.